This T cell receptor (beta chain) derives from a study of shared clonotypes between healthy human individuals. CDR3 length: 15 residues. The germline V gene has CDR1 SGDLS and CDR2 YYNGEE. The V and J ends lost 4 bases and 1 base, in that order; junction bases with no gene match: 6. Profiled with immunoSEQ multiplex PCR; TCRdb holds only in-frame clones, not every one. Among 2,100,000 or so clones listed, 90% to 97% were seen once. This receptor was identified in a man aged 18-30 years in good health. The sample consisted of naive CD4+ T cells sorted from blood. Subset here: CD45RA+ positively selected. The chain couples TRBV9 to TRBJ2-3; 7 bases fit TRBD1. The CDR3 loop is CASSREGTGTDTQYF. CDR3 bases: TGTGCCAGCAGCAGAGAAGGGACAGGCACAGATACGCAGTATTTT. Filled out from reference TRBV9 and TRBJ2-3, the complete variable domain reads DSGVTQTPKHLITATGQRVTLRCSPRSGDLSVYWYQQSLDQGLQFLIQYYNGEERAKGNILERFSAQQFPDLHSELNLSSLELGDSALYFCASSREGTGTDTQYFGPGTRLTVL.